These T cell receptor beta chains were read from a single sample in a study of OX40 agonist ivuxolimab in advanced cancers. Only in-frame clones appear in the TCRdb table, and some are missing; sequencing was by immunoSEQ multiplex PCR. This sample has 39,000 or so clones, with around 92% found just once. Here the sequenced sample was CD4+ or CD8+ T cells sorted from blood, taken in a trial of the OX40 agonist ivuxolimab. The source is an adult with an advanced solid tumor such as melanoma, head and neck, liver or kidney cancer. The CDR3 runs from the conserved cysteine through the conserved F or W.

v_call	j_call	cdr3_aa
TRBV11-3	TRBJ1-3	CASSLEHPGAIYF
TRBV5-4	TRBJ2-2	CASTSRTGGVFGELFF
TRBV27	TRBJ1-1	CASRRQGVKNTEAFF
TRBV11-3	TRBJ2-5	CASSQTSGQETQYF
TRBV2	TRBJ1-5	CASRVQGDSNQPQHF
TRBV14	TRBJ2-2	CASSQVGDIGELFF
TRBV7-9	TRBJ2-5	CASSLGVETQYF
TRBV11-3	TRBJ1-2	CASSTRRQGPYGYTF
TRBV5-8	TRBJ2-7	CASSRAGYGYEQYF
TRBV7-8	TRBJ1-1	CASSRGTGEMNTEAFF
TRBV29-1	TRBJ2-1	CSAQRDRTYNEQFF
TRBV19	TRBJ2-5	CASSARLAETQYF
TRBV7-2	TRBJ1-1	CASSLARGTGVTEAFF
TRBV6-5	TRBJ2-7	CASSYSGVGGGYEQYF
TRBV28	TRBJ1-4	CASRDRGGETLFF
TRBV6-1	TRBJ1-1	CASSVQLPRGPQEAFF
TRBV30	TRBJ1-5	CAWERGLNQPQHF
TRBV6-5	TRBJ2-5	CASSYGQIQETQYF
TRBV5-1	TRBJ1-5	CASSLDSDSNQPQHF
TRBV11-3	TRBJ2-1	CASSLEGQSYNEQFF
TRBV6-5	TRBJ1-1	CASSPRNPGRTEAFF
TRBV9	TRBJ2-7	CASSVAPRGLEQYF
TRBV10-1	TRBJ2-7	CASSGGGVAYEQYF
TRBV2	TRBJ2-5	CASSVESLRAQYF
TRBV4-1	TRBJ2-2	CASSPKQGSDTGELFF
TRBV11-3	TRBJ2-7	CASSLSREQYF
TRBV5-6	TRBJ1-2	CASSLDWTDYGYTF
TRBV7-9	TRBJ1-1	CASSPLAGVTEAFF
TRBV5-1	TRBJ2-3	CASSSQGFGTDTQYF
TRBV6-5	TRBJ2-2	CATLGPNTGELFF
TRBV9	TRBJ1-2	CASSVGGRGGYTF
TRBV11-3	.	CASSPRGGGPLYEQYF
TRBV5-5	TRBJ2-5	CASSLGPSGETQYF
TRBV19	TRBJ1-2	CASRRTDLFYGYTF
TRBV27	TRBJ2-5	CASSLFQGGETQYF
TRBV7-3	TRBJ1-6	CASSLSQGSPLHF
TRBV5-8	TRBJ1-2	CASSFWDRPGYTF